The 30 T cell receptor beta chains below were found in one sample sequenced in a study of T cells expressing NK-cell markers. From its re-call of the 5' RACE reads, TCRdb lists each CDR3 protein once, without DNA. The table lists about 460,000 distinct CDR3 sequences, with 1.4% to 1.5% in the top ten. The sample taken for sequencing was blood T cells: a sorted CD56 or NKG2C T cell subset, CD4+ or CD8+ T cells, or bulk PBMC T cells (not recorded which). These receptors originate from a woman aged 45-60 years in good health.

This chain uses TRBV6-5 with TRBJ2-1. The CDR3 sequence is 14 residues long. CDR1 and CDR2 from the germline V gene are MNHEY and SVGAGI. The chain's CDR3 is CASSYSPGRNEQFF.

The V gene is TRBV19, the J gene TRBJ2-4; the D call from TCRdb, TRBD2, cannot be confirmed without DNA. Germline V CDR1 and CDR2: LNHDA, SQIVND (reference sequence). The CDR3 has 15 amino acids. CDR3 sequence: CASSYLADVKNIQYF.

This chain's CDR3 is CASIPTGTETDTQYF. J is TRBJ2-3 and V is TRBV11-2; lacking DNA, the TRBD1 call made by TCRdb goes unchecked. The germline V gene has CDR1 SGHAT and CDR2 FQNNGV. The CDR3 consists of 15 residues.

The chain carries TRBV3-1 and TRBJ2-5; TCRdb outputs TRBD1, but without DNA this stays unchecked. The CDR3 spans 15 residues. Germline V gene data show CDR1 as LGHDT and CDR2 as YNNKEL (reference sequence). CDR3 amino acids: CASSPFGGADETQYF.

The chain recombines TRBV9 with TRBJ2-1; TCRdb selects TRBD2, and the lack of DNA leaves this call unchecked. The CDR3 contains 17 residues. Germline V CDR1 and CDR2: SGDLS, YYNGEE. The CDR3 is CASSVAMTSGTYNEQFF. The entire variable domain, with the rest obtained from reference TRBV9 and TRBJ2-1, is as follows: DSGVTQTPKHLITATGQRVTLRCSPRSGDLSVYWYQQSLDQGLQFLIQYYNGEERAKGNILERFSAQQFPDLHSELNLSSLELGDSALYFCASSVAMTSGTYNEQFFGPGTRLTVL.

J is TRBJ1-1 and V is TRBV24-1; without DNA, the TCRdb call of TRBD1 cannot be checked. Germline values: CDR1 KGHDR, CDR2 SFDVKD. The CDR3 extends over 15 amino acids. This CDR3 is CATSDAGTGSREAFF.

The chain has TRBV12-5 and TRBJ1-5; without DNA, the TCRdb call of TRBD1 cannot be checked. Germline CDR1 is LGHNT and CDR2 is FRNRAP. The CDR3 contains 15 residues. CDR3 region: CASALNRGSNQPQHF.

This chain connects TRBV24-1 to TRBJ2-1; TCRdb indicates TRBD2, and absent DNA this call remains unverified. This CDR3 has 16 residues. Germline CDR1 and CDR2: KGHDR and SFDVKD. CDR3 region: CATSDRAGESYNEQFF.

The gene calls are TRBV29-1 and TRBJ1-1. Germline loops: CDR1 SQVTM, CDR2 ANQGSEA. The CDR3 extends over 12 amino acids. The CDR3 sequence: CSAGGGNTEAFF.

V is TRBV12-3 or TRBV12-4 and J is TRBJ1-1; TCRdb outputs TRBD1, but without DNA this stays unchecked. There are 17 residues in the CDR3. The CDR3 sequence: CASSFPRGQGQNTEAFF.

The chain carries TRBV5-1 and TRBJ1-1. This CDR3 is 15 amino acids long. CDR1 SGHRS and CDR2 YFSETQ come from the germline V gene. The CDR3 loop reads CASSLASFMNTEAFF.

This sequence joins TRBV12-5 and TRBJ2-2. The length of the CDR3 is 14 residues. The V gene's germline CDR1 is LGHNT and CDR2 FRNRAP. CDR3 protein: CASGLVLKSGELFF.

The chain couples TRBV12-3 or TRBV12-4 to TRBJ2-7; TCRdb proposes TRBD1, but this gene call is untestable without DNA. This CDR3 contains 14 residues. CDR3 sequence: CASSPDTTSYEQYF.

The rearrangement uses TRBV11-1 and TRBJ2-7. Germline CDR1 and CDR2: SGHAT and FQDESV (reference sequence). This CDR3 is built from 13 residues. The CDR3 sequence is CASSLSAHTEQYF.

CDR3 protein: CASRRTGGNQPQHF. The chain combines TRBV5-5 with TRBJ1-5; TCRdb's D call, TRBD1, is unchecked because there is no DNA. Germline-derived CDR1 and CDR2 are SGHKS and YYEKEE (reference sequence). The CDR3 has 14 residues.

The V call is TRBV12-5, the J call TRBJ2-1; the D call of TRBD1 rests on TCRdb alone, since no DNA is present to check it. The CDR3 is 16 residues long. Germline V gene lookup returns CDR1 LGHNT and CDR2 FRNRAP. Here the CDR3 reads CASGLGPGQFYNEQFF.

This chain joins TRBV5-1 and TRBJ2-5; as DNA is missing, the TRBD2 call by TCRdb cannot be tested. This CDR3 spans 14 amino acids. CDR1 SGHRS and CDR2 YFSETQ come from the germline V gene. This chain's CDR3 is CATTSGRGQETQYF. The full variable domain, its missing parts supplied by reference TRBV5-1 and TRBJ2-5, is KAGVTQTPRYLIKTRGQQVTLSCSPISGHRSVSWYQQTPGQGLQFLFEYFSETQRNKGNFPGRFSGRQFSNSRSEMNVSTLELGDSALYLCATTSGRGQETQYFGPGTRLLVL.

The chain carries TRBV29-1 and TRBJ2-1; the D gene TCRdb calls, TRBD2, cannot be checked with no DNA. Germline CDR1 is SQVTM and CDR2 is ANQGSEA. The CDR3 consists of 14 residues. CDR3 region: CSAASGSVANEQFF.

The chain joins TRBV12-5 to TRBJ2-3; TCRdb indicates TRBD2, and absent DNA this call remains unverified. CDR1 is LGHNT, CDR2 FRNRAP, per germline. This CDR3 contains 15 residues. The CDR3 here is CASGLPQGSSETQYF.

This sequence joins TRBV5-1 and TRBJ2-6; the D gene TCRdb calls, TRBD1, cannot be checked with no DNA. Germline V gene sequence: CDR1 SGHRS, CDR2 YFSETQ. The CDR3 runs 15 residues. CDR3 in amino acids: CASSEWGSGANVLTF.

The chain carries TRBV11-2 and TRBJ2-7; no DNA is available, so the TRBD2 call from TCRdb remains unchecked. The CDR3 contains 23 residues. Germline V gene lookup returns CDR1 SGHAT and CDR2 FQNNGV. Here the CDR3 reads CASSPRRGSRGLITSEQSYEQYF.

The V and J genes are TRBV6-5 and TRBJ1-4; the TCRdb call, TRBD1, lacks DNA for checking. CDR3 length equals 15 residues. CDR1 and CDR2 from the germline V gene are MNHEY and SVGAGI. This CDR3 reads CASRKRQGVNEKLFF.

The chain recombines TRBV14 with TRBJ2-2; TCRdb's D call of TRBD2 is untestable without DNA. The CDR3 is made up of 16 amino acids. Per the germline V gene, CDR1 is SGHDN and CDR2 is FVKESK. Here the CDR3 reads CASSPLAVQGTGELFF.

The rearrangement uses TRBV7-9 and TRBJ2-7; TCRdb picks TRBD2, but there is no DNA to check that call. This CDR3 region has 13 residues. Germline V gene sequence: CDR1 SEHNR, CDR2 FQNEAQ (reference sequence). This CDR3 reads CASSRDYSYEQYF.

J is TRBJ2-5 and V is TRBV12-3 or TRBV12-4; TCRdb's D gene call, TRBD2, goes unchecked for lack of DNA. The CDR3 extends over 14 amino acids. This CDR3 reads CASSPLAAPGTQYF.

The J gene is TRBJ1-2, the V gene TRBV6-1; TCRdb indicates TRBD1, and absent DNA this call remains unverified. CDR1 is MNHNS and CDR2 is SASEGT in the germline V gene. CDR3 length equals 14 residues. CDR3: CASSASSGVPGYTF.

The chain links TRBV19 to TRBJ1-5; the D call from TCRdb, TRBD1, cannot be confirmed without DNA. Germline V gene lookup returns CDR1 LNHDA and CDR2 SQIVND (reference sequence). The CDR3 has 14 residues. The CDR3 spells CASSLTWGDQPQHF.

The V gene is TRBV5-1, the J gene TRBJ2-1; TCRdb calls TRBD2, which cannot be checked without DNA. The CDR3 loop spans 17 amino acids. Looked up from germline, CDR1 is SGHRS and CDR2 is YFSETQ. The CDR3 protein is CASSTGLAGSFNNEQFF.

The chain links TRBV2 to TRBJ1-3. The CDR3 sequence is 16 residues long. In germline, CDR1 is SNHLY, CDR2 FYNNEI. CDR3: CASSTFGYGSGNTIYF. Together with reference TRBV2 and TRBJ1-3, the CDR3 gives the full variable domain: EPEVTQTPSHQVTQMGQEVILRCVPISNHLYFYWYRQILGQKVEFLVSFYNNEISEKSEIFDDQFSVERPDGSNFTLKIRSTKLEDSAMYFCASSTFGYGSGNTIYFGEGSWLTVV.

The V gene is TRBV10-3, the J gene TRBJ2-1; TCRdb selects TRBD1, and the lack of DNA leaves this call unchecked. The V gene's germline CDR1 is ENHRY and CDR2 SYGVKD. This CDR3 comprises 16 residues. CDR3 sequence: CAISDGTRSSYNEQFF.